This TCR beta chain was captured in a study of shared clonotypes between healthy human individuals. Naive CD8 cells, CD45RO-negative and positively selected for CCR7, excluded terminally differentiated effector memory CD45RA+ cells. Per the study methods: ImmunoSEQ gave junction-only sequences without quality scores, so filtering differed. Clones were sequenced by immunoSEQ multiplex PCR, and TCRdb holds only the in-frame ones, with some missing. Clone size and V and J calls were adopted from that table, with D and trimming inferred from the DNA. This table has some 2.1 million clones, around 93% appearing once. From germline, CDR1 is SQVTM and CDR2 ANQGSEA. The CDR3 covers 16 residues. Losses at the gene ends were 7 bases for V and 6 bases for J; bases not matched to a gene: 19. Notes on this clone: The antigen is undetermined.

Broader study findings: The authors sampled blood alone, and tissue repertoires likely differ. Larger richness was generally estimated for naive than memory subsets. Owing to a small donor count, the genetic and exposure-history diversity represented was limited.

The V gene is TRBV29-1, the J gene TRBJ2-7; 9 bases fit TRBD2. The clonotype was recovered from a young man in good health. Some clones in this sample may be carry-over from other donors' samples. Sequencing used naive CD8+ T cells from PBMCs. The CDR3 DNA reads TGCAGCGCCTATGGGGCCATTAGCGGGGGAGGTCCCGAGCAGTACTTC. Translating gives CSAYGAISGGGPEQYF.